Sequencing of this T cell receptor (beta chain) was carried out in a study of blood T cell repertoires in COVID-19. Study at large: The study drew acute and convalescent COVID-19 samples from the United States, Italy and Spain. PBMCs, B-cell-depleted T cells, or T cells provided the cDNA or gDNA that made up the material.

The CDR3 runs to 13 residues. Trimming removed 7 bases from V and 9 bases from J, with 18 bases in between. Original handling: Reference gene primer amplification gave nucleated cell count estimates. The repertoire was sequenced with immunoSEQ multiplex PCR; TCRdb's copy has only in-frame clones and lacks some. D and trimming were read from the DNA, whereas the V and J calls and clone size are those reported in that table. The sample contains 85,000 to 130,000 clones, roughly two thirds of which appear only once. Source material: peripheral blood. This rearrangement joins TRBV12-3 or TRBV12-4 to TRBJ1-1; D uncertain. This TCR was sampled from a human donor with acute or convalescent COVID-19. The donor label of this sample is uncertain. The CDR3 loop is CASNLRTVEQAFF. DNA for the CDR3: TGTGCCAGCAACCTCCGGACTGTGGAACAAGCTTTCTTT.